The clone carrying this TCR beta chain was seen repeatedly, ten times or more. The antigen is not known. Trimming stripped 0 bases from V and 7 bases from J, with 13 bases between. In germline, CDR1 is ENHRY, CDR2 SYGVKD. The CDR3 consists of 14 residues. The data were obtained in a study of regulatory T cells in long-lasting Graves disease. Study summary: For a period under 3 months, newly diagnosed Graves' patients had taken antithyroid drugs. Whole-study results and caveats: It was in persistent disease that TRBV28, TRBJ1-2 and TRBJ2-5 were favored. Persistent Graves' patients possessed reduced TCR diversity relative to recently diagnosed ones.

Time point in this sample: newly diagnosed GD, antithyroid drugs for less than 3 months. The TCR library was prepared using RNA isolated from PBMCs. The patient group derived from an endocrinology department in Xi'an, China. Arm-PCR of CDR3 regions and iRepertoire HTBI primers were the basis on which TCR beta libraries were built. TCRdb re-called the multiplex PCR reads through MiXCR, storing one row per CDR3 protein. The data hold over 300,000 distinct CDR3 sequences, with roughly a sixth observed a single time. The source was peripheral blood mononuclear cells (PBMCs), collected at new diagnosis, from a patient treated with antithyroid drugs. This TCR was sampled from a female donor with Graves disease. V usage is TRBV10-3 and J usage is TRBJ2-7, with no clear D. In DNA form, the CDR3 reads TGTGCCATCAGTGAGTCGAGTATTGCGGAAGAGCAGTACTTC. This sequence encodes CAISESSIAEEQYF.